This T cell receptor (beta chain) was retrieved from a study of T cell responses to AZD1222 COVID-19 vaccine (dated by TCRdb to the early 2020s). Describing the broader study: AZD1222 recipients given second doses at about 4 weeks or at about 12 weeks were pooled, since spike-specific TCR depth and breadth were not found to differ between the two schedules. A total of 233 trial participants underwent TCR sequencing, of whom 207 had received two doses of AZD1222 and approximately 26 had received two doses of the MenACWY control vaccine. Trial participants were enrolled by age into 18-55, 56-69 and 70-plus year subgroups, with about 150, 27 and 61 TCR-sequenced participants respectively.

As to this clone: Its antigen is currently not known. Base qualities were left out, and no much larger clone turns up one base away.

Results and caveats for the whole study, not just this receptor: CD4 TCRs associated with the vaccine covered the entire spike protein, and the dominant responses were in regions 160-218 and 743-854. Participants were mostly white British and included more females than males, and it was suggested by the authors that clonal diversity may have been underestimated. After two AZD1222 doses, both the breadth and the depth of spike-specific TCRs were significantly higher than at day 0 and than in MenACWY recipients. The 56-69-year group was small, and its depth increase did not reach significance, likely because of low power. Only five to seven AZD1222 recipients were SARS-CoV-2 seropositive at baseline, limiting conclusions about previously exposed vaccinees. Epitopes outside the regions mutated in the B.1.351 and B.1.1.7 variants were reportedly recognized by nearly half of the unique spike-specific TCRs. No day 14 peak-response samples were available, so repertoires were characterized only after the peak T cell response.

Read against the paper, the sample's time point label means: baseline before first vaccination. Vaccinee samples came from UK trials COV001 and COV002, including a single-blind randomized controlled phase 2/3 trial of AZD1222 (ChAdOx1 nCoV-19) in healthy adults. Trial participant PBMC samples were collected at day 0 and day 28 after the second dose for TCRbeta chain sequencing. Looking up the germline V gene yields CDR1 MGHRA and CDR2 YSYEKL. The CDR3 runs 13 amino acids, cysteine and phenylalanine included. Only CDR3 DNA remains: 39 bases, in frame from the first base. The V end loses 1 base and the J end loses 4 bases, and a stretch of 7 bases separates them. The CDR3 regions of human TCRbeta chains were analyzed by immunosequencing. The paper's data handling went like this. TCRs in the repertoires were matched against a reference library of SARS-CoV-2-specific TCRs that had been generated with the MIRA antigen-specificity platform. Breadth meant the fraction of unique TCRs that were SARS-CoV-2-associated, whereas depth meant the fraction of total T cells that were SARS-CoV-2-associated. Using the MIRA data, each spike-specific TCR was assigned both to the spike region to which the TCR was reactive and to a CD4 or CD8 class. Log10-transformed breadth and depth values were compared by one-way ANOVA with Sidak's multiple comparisons tests. The source is immuneACCESS, and TCRdb retained only in-frame sequences with V and J called. Part of the clones is not carried over; for the studies checked, unresolved V genes explain less than half of this, and the remainder is unexplained. V and J calls and clone size are those listed in that table; D and trimming were worked out from the DNA. In this sample the table shows more than 90,000 clones, roughly 87% of which occur a single time. The biggest ten clones account for more than 15% of the sample.

The source was peripheral blood, collected on day 0 of AZD1222 vaccination. This sequence uses TRBV4-1 and TRBJ1-1, with the D gene not confidently named. The clonotype was recovered from an adult in good health. The CDR3 corresponds to CASSQGEGTEAFF. The DNA sequence is given as TGCGCCAGCAGCCAAGGGGAGGGCACTGAAGCTTTCTTT.